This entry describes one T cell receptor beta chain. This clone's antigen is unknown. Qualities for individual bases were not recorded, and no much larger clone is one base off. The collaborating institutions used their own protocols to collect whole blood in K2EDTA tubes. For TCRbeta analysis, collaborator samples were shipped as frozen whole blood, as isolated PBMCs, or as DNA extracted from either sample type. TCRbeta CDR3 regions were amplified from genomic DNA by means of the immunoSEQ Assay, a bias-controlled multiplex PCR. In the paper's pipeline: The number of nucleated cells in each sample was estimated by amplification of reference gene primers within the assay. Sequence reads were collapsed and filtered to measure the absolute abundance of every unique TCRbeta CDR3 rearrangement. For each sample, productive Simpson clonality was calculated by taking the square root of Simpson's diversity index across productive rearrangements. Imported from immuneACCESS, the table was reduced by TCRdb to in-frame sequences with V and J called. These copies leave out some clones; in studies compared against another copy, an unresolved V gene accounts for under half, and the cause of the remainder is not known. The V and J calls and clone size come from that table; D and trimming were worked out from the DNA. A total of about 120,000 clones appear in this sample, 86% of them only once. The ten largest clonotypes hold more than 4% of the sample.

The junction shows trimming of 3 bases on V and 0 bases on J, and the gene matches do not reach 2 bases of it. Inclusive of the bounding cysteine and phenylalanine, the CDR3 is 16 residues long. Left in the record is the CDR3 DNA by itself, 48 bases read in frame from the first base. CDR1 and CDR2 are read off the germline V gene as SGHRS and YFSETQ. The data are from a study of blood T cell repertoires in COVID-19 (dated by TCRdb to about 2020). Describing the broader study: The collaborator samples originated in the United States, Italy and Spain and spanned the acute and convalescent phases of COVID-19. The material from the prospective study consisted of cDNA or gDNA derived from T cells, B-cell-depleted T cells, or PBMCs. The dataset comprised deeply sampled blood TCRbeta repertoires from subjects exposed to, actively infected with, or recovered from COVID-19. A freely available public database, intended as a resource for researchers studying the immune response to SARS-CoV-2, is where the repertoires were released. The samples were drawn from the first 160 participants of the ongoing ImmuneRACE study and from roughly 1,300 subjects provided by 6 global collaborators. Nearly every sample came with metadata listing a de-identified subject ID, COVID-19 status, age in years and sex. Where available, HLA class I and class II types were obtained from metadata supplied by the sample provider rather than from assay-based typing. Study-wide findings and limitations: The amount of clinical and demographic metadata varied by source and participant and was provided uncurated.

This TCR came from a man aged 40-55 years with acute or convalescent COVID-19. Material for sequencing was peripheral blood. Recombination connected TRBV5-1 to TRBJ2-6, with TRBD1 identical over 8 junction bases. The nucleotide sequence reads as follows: TGCGCCAGCAGCTGGACAGGGTTCTCTGGGGCCAACGTCCTGACTTTC. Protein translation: CASSWTGFSGANVLTF. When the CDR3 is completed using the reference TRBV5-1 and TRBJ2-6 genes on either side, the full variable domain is KAGVTQTPRYLIKTRGQQVTLSCSPISGHRSVSWYQQTPGQGLQFLFEYFSETQRNKGNFPGRFSGRQFSNSRSEMNVSTLELGDSALYLCASSWTGFSGANVLTFGAGSRLTVL.